The entry that follows covers one TCR beta chain sequence. This sample is drawn from a study of T cell responses to AZD1222 COVID-19 vaccine. Only in-frame clones appear in the TCRdb table, and some are missing; sequencing was by immunoSEQ multiplex PCR. There are some 140,000 clones in the sample; about 88% occur only once, and less than 3.5% lies in the top ten. CDR1 and CDR2 from the germline V gene are SGDLS and YYNGEE. The germline V and J ends were trimmed by 4 bases and 8 bases, with 19 bases remaining between them. This CDR3 is built from 15 residues. The sequences come from peripheral blood, collected on day 0 of AZD1222 vaccination. The origin of this receptor is an adult in good health. The chain links TRBV9 to TRBJ2-1, with D perhaps being TRBD1 or TRBD2 (6 bases each). The CDR3 bases are TGTGCCAGCAGCCCCGGGGGCCAGGTGTGGGATGAGCAGTTCTTC. Translating gives CASSPGGQVWDEQFF. Together with reference TRBV9 and TRBJ2-1, the CDR3 gives the full variable domain: DSGVTQTPKHLITATGQRVTLRCSPRSGDLSVYWYQQSLDQGLQFLIQYYNGEERAKGNILERFSAQQFPDLHSELNLSSLELGDSALYFCASSPGGQVWDEQFFGPGTRLTVL.